These 11 T cell receptor beta chains were sequenced from one sample in a study of blood T cell repertoires in COVID-19. The method was immunoSEQ multiplex PCR; TCRdb's version includes in-frame clones alone and lacks a portion of them. There are 200,000 to 300,000 clones in the sample; more than 80% occur only once, and 6.5% to 9% lies in the top ten. What was sequenced was peripheral blood. These receptor sequences come from a woman older than 75 with COVID-19, enrolled during active disease.

V is TRBV20-1 and J is TRBJ1-4; D uncertain. V shed 2 bases and J shed 4 bases, with 2 bases lying between them. The CDR3 loop spans 11 amino acids. Germline V gene data show CDR1 as DFQATT and CDR2 as SNEGSKA (reference sequence). DNA of the CDR3: TGCAGTGCTAGATATAATGAAAAACTGTTTTTT. Its translation is CSARYNEKLFF.

V gene TRBV19 combines with J gene TRBJ2-2; possibly TRBD2 for D (5 bases). Germline V lookup: CDR1 LNHDA, CDR2 SQIVND (reference sequence). V was cut by 4 bases and J by 2 bases, with 11 bases left in between. The CDR3 consists of 15 residues. For the CDR3, the DNA is TGTGCCAGTAGTAAGATCGGGATTAACACCGGGGAGCTGTTTTTT. Translation gives CASSKIGINTGELFF.

The chain carries TRBV3-1 (or the pseudogene TRBV3-2) and TRBJ1-6, with a weak D call TRBD1 (6 bases). Trimming pared 4 bases from V and 5 bases from J, leaving 12 bases between. Germline-derived CDR1 and CDR2 are LGHDT and YNNKEL (reference sequence). The CDR3 is made up of 15 amino acids. This CDR3 is CASSPSRQDNSPLHF. The DNA of the CDR3 is TGTGCCAGCAGCCCATCTCGACAGGATAATTCACCCCTCCACTTT.

This clone turned up a few times. V usage is TRBV5-1 and J usage is TRBJ1-4; TRBD1 aligns across 8 bases. CDR3 length: 14 amino acids. V gave up 2 bases and J gave up 7 bases; unmatched junction bases: 4. CDR1 is SGHRS and CDR2 is YFSETQ in the germline V gene. DNA for the CDR3: TGCGCCAGCAGCTTCACAGGGGGTAGTGAAAAACTGTTTTTT. Amino acid sequence: CASSFTGGSEKLFF.

The rearrangement links TRBV6-2 or TRBV6-3 to TRBJ2-2; TRBD1 is a possible D gene (6 bases). The CDR3 consists of 16 residues. Germline V gives CDR1 MNHEY, CDR2 SVGEGT. Trimming shortened V by 5 bases and J by 6 bases, and 19 bases separated the two germline ends. The CDR3 spells CASSRSSGTPPGELFF. CDR3 bases: TGTGCCAGCAGTCGCTCCTCCGGGACACCGCCCGGGGAGCTGTTTTTT.

This chain connects TRBV6-5 to TRBJ2-1, with TRBD2 identical over 7 bases. The CDR3 loop spans 14 amino acids. The germline V gene encodes CDR1 MNHEY and CDR2 SVGAGI. Trimming removed 8 bases from V and 4 bases from J; junction bases left unmatched: 8. The CDR3 protein is CASGAGVVYNEQFF. CDR3 DNA sequence: TGTGCCAGCGGCGCGGGAGTGGTTTACAATGAGCAGTTCTTC.

The chain recombines TRBV6-6 with TRBJ2-2, with TRBD2 identical over 7 bases. Germline V lookup: CDR1 MNHNY, CDR2 SVGAGI (reference sequence). This CDR3 has 14 residues. The V gene end was trimmed by 11 bases and the J gene end by 0 bases; junction bases not matched to a gene: 6. The DNA for the CDR3 is TGTGCCGGGCGGGGGAGCGCGAACACCGGGGAGCTGTTTTTT. Translated: CAGRGSANTGELFF.

The chain combines TRBV19 with TRBJ2-2; TRBD1 agrees at 7 bases. V shed 6 bases, J shed 4 bases, and the junction held 8 bases outside the gene matches. Germline loops: CDR1 LNHDA, CDR2 SQIVND (reference sequence). This CDR3 region has 15 residues. CDR3 nucleotide sequence: TGTGCCAGTAGCCCCGGGACAGCCTTCACCGGGGAGCTGTTTTTT. This sequence encodes CASSPGTAFTGELFF.

This clone has only a few counts. The chain carries TRBV6-5 and TRBJ2-7; D call uncertain. Germline values: CDR1 MNHEY, CDR2 SVGAGI. The CDR3 has 14 residues. Trimming pared 7 bases from V and 0 bases from J, leaving 13 bases between. CDR3 protein: CASTVEPSSYEQYF. The CDR3 bases are TGTGCCAGCACGGTGGAGCCCAGCTCCTACGAGCAGTACTTC.

The rearrangement links TRBV12-5 to TRBJ1-3; 9 bases map to TRBD1. V lost 5 bases, J lost 0 bases, and 8 bases stayed unmatched. The CDR3 loop spans 17 amino acids. Germline values: CDR1 LGHNT, CDR2 FRNRAP. The CDR3 protein is CASGLRTGASSGNTIYF. The CDR3, as DNA: TGTGCTAGTGGTCTACGGACAGGGGCCAGCTCTGGAAACACCATATATTTT. Complete variable domain (other parts from reference TRBV12-5 and TRBJ1-3): DARVTQTPRHKVTEMGQEVTMRCQPILGHNTVFWYRQTMMQGLELLAYFRNRAPLDDSGMPKDRFSAEMPDATLATLKIQPSEPRDSAVYFCASGLRTGASSGNTIYFGEGSWLTVV.

A few counts support this clone. The chain is built from TRBV7-3 and TRBJ2-7; the D gene is possibly TRBD1 (5 bases). V lost 2 bases and J lost 2, with 10 bases in between. The CDR3 is 14 residues long. Germline CDR1 SGHTA, CDR2 FQGTGA. The CDR3: CASSLSPGPYEQYF. CDR3 coding DNA: TGTGCCAGCAGCTTATCTCCAGGGCCCTACGAGCAGTACTTC.